A selection of T cell receptor beta chains follows, all from one sample in a study of radiotherapy plus CTLA-4 blockade in lung cancer. Clones were sequenced by immunoSEQ multiplex PCR, and TCRdb holds only the in-frame ones, with some missing. The sample has some 94,000 clones, about four fifths seen once. The source was peripheral blood, collected from a patient treated with radiotherapy plus ipilimumab. All receptors come from a human donor with non-small cell lung cancer that progressed on radiotherapy plus ipilimumab. The CDR3 runs from the conserved cysteine through the conserved F or W. The D gene is left open where the match is weak. Clone size is not always given. Where it is, it says once, few, many or a class for expanded clones.

TRBD1,.,TRBJ2-3,TRBV30,CAWGTGSTDTQYF,TGTGCCTGGGGGACAGGTAGCACAGATACGCAGTATTTT
.,.,TRBJ1-6,TRBV21-1,CASSFNQAYSPLHF,TGTGCCAGCAGCTTCAACCAAGCCTACTCACCCCTCCACTTT
.,few,TRBJ1-2,TRBV4-1,CASTQRETAGHYGYTF,TGCGCCAGCACCCAGCGAGAGACAGCAGGGCACTATGGCTACACCTTC
TRBD2,once,TRBJ2-1,TRBV7-3,CASSLSGRGNEQFF,TGTGCCAGCAGCTTGAGCGGGAGAGGTAATGAGCAGTTCTTC
.,.,TRBJ1-2,TRBV21-1,CASSKALNSYYGYTF,TGTGCCAGCAGCAAAGCGCTAAACAGCTACTATGGCTACACCTTC
TRBD1,.,TRBJ2-3,TRBV5-4,CASSSRQGAGTDTQYF,TGTGCCAGCAGCTCGAGACAGGGGGCTGGCACAGATACGCAGTATTTT
TRBD1,.,TRBJ2-3,TRBV7-2,CASSLQGALGDTQYF,TGTGCCAGCAGCTTACAGGGGGCGCTTGGAGATACGCAGTATTTT
.,once,TRBJ2-1,TRBV15,CATSRAGATGTQKFF,TGTGCCACCAGCAGAGCAGGGGCGACGGGGACCCAAAAGTTCTTC
.,once,TRBJ1-1,TRBV29-1,CSASTSNTEAFF,TGCAGCGCCTCTACTTCGAACACTGAAGCTTTCTTT
.,.,TRBJ2-1,TRBV7-8,CASSLGSREGVRNEQFF,TGTGCCAGCAGCTTAGGGTCCAGGGAAGGGGTACGGAATGAGCAGTTCTTC
TRBD2,.,TRBJ2-1,TRBV19,CASNIGASGSSNEQFF,TGTGCCAGTAACATCGGGGCTAGCGGGAGTTCAAATGAGCAGTTCTTC
.,.,TRBJ2-5,TRBV2,CASGRTQFGGGETQYF,TGTGCCAGCGGGCGTACTCAGTTTGGTGGGGGGGAGACCCAGTACTTC
TRBD1,.,TRBJ2-3,TRBV18,CASSPLFGGTGIIDTQYF,TGTGCCAGCTCACCACTCTTTGGTGGGACAGGGATCATAGATACGCAGTATTTT
.,.,TRBJ1-4,TRBV19,CASSAVKEKLFF,TGTGCCAGTAGCGCCGTAAAGGAAAAACTGTTTTTT
.,.,TRBJ2-5,TRBV5-1,CASSLSAGEETQYF,TGCGCCAGCAGCTTATCGGCAGGAGAAGAGACCCAGTACTTC
TRBD1,.,TRBJ1-1,TRBV5-4,CASTPGTGKVEAFF,TGTGCCAGCACCCCCGGGACAGGGAAAGTTGAAGCTTTCTTT
TRBD1,.,TRBJ2-5,TRBV9,CASSVVGQGAETQYF,TGTGCCAGCAGCGTAGTAGGACAGGGAGCGGAGACCCAGTACTTC
TRBD1,.,TRBJ1-5,TRBV4-1,CASSQESISGGGQPQHF,TGCGCCAGCAGCCAAGAATCGATTTCAGGGGGCGGTCAGCCCCAGCATTTT
TRBD1,.,TRBJ1-1,TRBV28,CASSLRGTGSTEAFF,TGTGCCAGCAGTCTTCGTGGGACAGGCAGCACTGAAGCTTTCTTT
.,few,TRBJ2-2,TRBV9,CASSLTGPQGELFF,TGTGCCAGCAGCTTAACGGGTCCCCAGGGGGAGCTGTTTTTT
TRBD1,.,TRBJ1-1,TRBV4-1,CASSQESGGVGNTEAFF,TGCGCCAGCAGCCAAGAATCAGGGGGCGTTGGGAACACTGAAGCTTTCTTT
.,.,TRBJ2-2,TRBV19,CASTYLQNTGELFF,TGTGCCAGTACTTATTTGCAGAACACCGGGGAGCTGTTTTTT
TRBD2,.,TRBJ2-1,TRBV6-1,CATSGLADYNEQFF,TGTGCCACCTCAGGGCTAGCGGATTACAATGAGCAGTTCTTC
TRBD2,.,TRBJ2-1,TRBV28,CASSFGGSYNEQFF,TGTGCCAGCAGTTTTGGCGGGAGTTACAATGAGCAGTTCTTC
.,.,TRBJ2-7,TRBV28,CASQGKVREQYF,TGTGCCAGTCAGGGGAAAGTAAGGGAGCAGTACTTC
.,.,TRBJ2-1,TRBV25-1,CASSANLVNEQFF,TGTGCCAGCAGTGCGAATCTAGTCAATGAGCAGTTCTTC
TRBD2,once,TRBJ2-1,TRBV4-1,CASSLGTSEYNEQFF,TGCGCCAGCAGCCTAGGGACTAGCGAGTACAATGAGCAGTTCTTC
.,.,TRBJ2-2,TRBV30,CAWRHERSRGPGELFF,TGTGCCTGGCGCCACGAAAGGAGTAGGGGACCCGGGGAGCTGTTTTTT
.,.,TRBJ2-3,TRBV7-9,CASSLGQVGDTQYF,TGTGCCAGCAGCTTAGGGCAGGTCGGGGATACGCAGTATTTT
.,.,TRBJ2-1,TRBV28,CASSSVGVGYNEQFF,TGTGCCAGCAGTTCCGTAGGGGTGGGTTACAATGAGCAGTTCTTC
.,few,TRBJ1-1,TRBV30,CAWSMGYTEAFF,TGTGCCTGGAGTATGGGTTACACTGAAGCTTTCTTT
.,.,TRBJ1-3,TRBV27,CASSSGPGNTIYF,TGTGCCAGCAGTTCCGGACCGGGAAACACCATATATTTT
TRBD1,few,TRBJ2-7,TRBV28,CASKQGAYEQYF,TGTGCCAGCAAACAGGGGGCCTACGAGCAGTACTTC
.,.,TRBJ2-1,TRBV5-6,CASRSGGTKQFF,TGTGCCAGCAGATCCGGGGGGACAAAGCAGTTCTTC
TRBD1,.,TRBJ2-7,TRBV15,CATSRDQTGASYEQYF,TGTGCCACCAGCAGAGATCAGACAGGGGCATCCTACGAGCAGTACTTC
TRBD2,once,TRBJ2-5,TRBV5-1,CASSIGTSNGETQYF,TGCGCCAGCAGCATCGGGACTAGCAATGGGGAGACCCAGTACTTC
.,.,TRBJ1-1,TRBV15,CATSRDLGATEAFF,TGTGCCACCAGCAGAGATCTGGGGGCCACTGAAGCTTTCTTT
.,.,TRBJ1-5,TRBV2,CASGNNQPQHF,TGTGCCAGCGGCAACAATCAGCCCCAGCATTTT
.,.,TRBJ2-5,TRBV5-4,CASSPGPPGLDETQYF,TGTGCCAGCAGCCCTGGCCCCCCAGGGTTGGATGAGACCCAGTACTTC
.,.,TRBJ1-5,TRBV9,CASSTGSNQPQHF,TGTGCCAGCAGCACCGGGAGCAATCAGCCCCAGCATTTT
.,.,TRBJ2-2,TRBV14,CASSHTGELFF,TGTGCCAGCAGCCACACCGGGGAGCTGTTTTTT
TRBD2,few,TRBJ2-1,TRBV11-2,CASSLRLAGAFNEQFF,TGTGCCAGCAGCCTCCGACTAGCGGGAGCTTTCAATGAGCAGTTCTTC
.,few,TRBJ2-1,TRBV15,CATSRGVQQFF,TGTGCCACCAGCAGAGGGGTCCAGCAGTTCTTC
TRBD1,.,TRBJ2-3,TRBV7-3,CASSGQGITDTQYF,TGTGCCAGCAGCGGACAGGGAATCACAGATACGCAGTATTTT
.,.,TRBJ2-3,TRBV2,CASSEHTRGGTDTQYF,TGTGCCAGCAGTGAACACACCCGGGGAGGCACAGATACGCAGTATTTT
.,.,TRBJ2-3,TRBV25-1,CASGQSSDTQYF,TGTGCCAGCGGACAATCATCAGATACGCAGTATTTT
.,.,TRBJ2-6,TRBV6-4,CASSDDSSGANVLTF,TGTGCCAGCAGTGACGACAGCTCTGGGGCCAACGTCCTGACTTTC
.,.,TRBJ1-1,TRBV10-3,CAVRGRDTEAFF,TGTGCCGTCAGGGGTCGGGACACTGAAGCTTTCTTT
.,few,TRBJ2-7,TRBV11-2,CASSLIPGEGEQYF,TGTGCCAGCAGCTTAATCCCAGGGGAGGGCGAGCAGTACTTC
.,.,TRBJ2-3,TRBV2,CASTGAPVTQYF,TGTGCCAGCACCGGGGCACCCGTTACGCAGTATTTT
TRBD2,.,TRBJ2-3,TRBV30,CAGQGGLAGISTDTQYF,TGTGCCGGACAAGGGGGACTAGCGGGAATTAGCACAGATACGCAGTATTTT